A single sample is the source of the 7 T cell receptor beta chains below, sequenced in a study of T cells in Graves' hyperthyroidism and ophthalmopathy. Authors of the study amplified TCR beta CDR3 regions from RNA transcripts. The HTBI primer set drove a first-round RT-PCR of the TCR CDR3. TCRdb recomputed calls from the multiplex PCR reads with MiXCR, one row per CDR3 protein. The data contain about 180,000 distinct CDR3 sequences, about a sixth of them seen just once; the ten biggest clones take up 25% to 30%. Sequenced material: blood. The receptors originated from a woman between 45 and 65 years old with Graves' hyperthyroidism.

V usage is TRBV19 and J usage is TRBJ2-2; maybe TRBD2 (5 bases). Germline V gene lookup returns CDR1 LNHDA and CDR2 SQIVND (reference sequence). Trimming removed 3 bases at V and 4 bases at J, with 21 bases between. The CDR3 is 18 amino acids. This CDR3 reads CASSIPIGGGLVTGELFF. In DNA form, the CDR3 reads TGTGCCAGTAGTATCCCTATCGGAGGCGGGCTAGTCACCGGGGAGCTGTTTTTT.

This clonotype was seen ten or more times. The rearrangement joins TRBV6-1 to TRBJ1-4; D remains unclear. This CDR3 is 14 amino acids long. Germline CDR1 and CDR2: MNHNS and SASEGT. Trimming pared 2 bases from V and 8 bases from J, leaving 12 bases between. The CDR3 DNA reads as TGTGCCAGCAGTGAATGGGTAACGGGAGAAAAACTGTTTTTT. Its translation: CASSEWVTGEKLFF.

The sample holds one count of this clonotype. The chain has TRBV6-5 and TRBJ1-2; D is unresolved. This CDR3 is 12 amino acids long. The germline CDR1 and CDR2 sequences are MNHEY and SVGAGI. The V end was cut by 2 bases, the J end by 5 bases, with 6 bases between. Here the CDR3 DNA reads TGTGCCAGCAGTTACCCCGGATATGGCTACACCTTC. Its protein is CASSYPGYGYTF.

CDR3 in amino acids: CASSFLGLAYNEQFF. The CDR3, as DNA: TGTGCCAGCAGCTTCCTGGGGCTAGCGTACAATGAGCAGTTCTTC. This chain links TRBV7-2 with TRBJ2-1; D might be TRBD2 (6 bases). The V and J ends lost 3 bases and 4 bases respectively, with 13 bases between them. CDR1 is SGHTA and CDR2 is FQGNSA in the germline V gene. This CDR3 has 15 amino acids.

This clonotype has only a few counts. Germline is not matched at one junction end, which may reflect a read error. The rearrangement joins TRBV9 to TRBJ1-6, with D unresolved. Germline values: CDR1 SGDLS, CDR2 YYNGEE. CDR3 size: 13 residues. The CDR3 nucleotides read TGTGCCAGTAGCGGTTCGCTTAATTCACCCCTCCACTTT. Its protein product is CASSGSLNSPLHF.

This clonotype occurred many times. CDR3 nucleotide sequence: TGTGCCAGCAGTTCGGACAGGGGTACAGATACGCAGTATTTT. The encoded protein is CASSSDRGTDTQYF. The gene calls are TRBV7-2 and TRBJ2-3; TRBD1 matches at 9 bases. Germline V gene data show CDR1 as SGHTA and CDR2 as FQGNSA. The length of the CDR3 is 14 residues. V dropped 6 bases and J dropped 3; count of bases not matched to a gene: 4.

There are many counts of this clonotype. The V and J genes are TRBV6-1 and TRBJ2-1, with 11 positions matching TRBD2. V gave up 10 bases and J gave up 2 bases; unmatched junction bases: 4. The germline CDR1 and CDR2 sequences are MNHNS and SASEGT. The CDR3 covers 14 residues. The CDR3 reads CATISGGAYNEQFF. The CDR3 region has the DNA TGTGCCACCATTAGCGGGGGGGCCTACAATGAGCAGTTCTTC.